What follows are 15 T cell receptor beta chains derived from one specimen sequenced in a study of blood T cell repertoires in COVID-19. TCRdb's copy holds only in-frame clones and misses some; the assay was immunoSEQ multiplex PCR. The sample lists about 310,000 clones; about nine tenths were seen once. What was sequenced was peripheral blood. These receptor sequences come from a man in his fifties or sixties with active or convalescent COVID-19.

The gene calls are TRBV18 and TRBJ1-1; D may be TRBD1 (5 bases). The CDR3 is 15 residues long. CDR1 is KGHSH and CDR2 is LQKENI in the germline V gene. V shed 3 bases and J shed 1 base, with 12 bases lying between them. CDR3 residues: CASSPSGGGNTEAFF. As DNA, the CDR3 is TGTGCCAGCTCACCGAGTGGGGGAGGGAACACTGAAGCTTTCTTT.

The gene calls are TRBV4-2 and TRBJ1-6; D not certain. Trimming shortened V by 0 bases and J by 8 bases, and 11 bases separated the two germline ends. CDR1 LGHNA and CDR2 YNFKEQ come from the germline V gene. This CDR3 is 15 amino acids long. CDR3 amino acids: CASSQEGVRDSPLHF. The CDR3 nucleotides are TGTGCCAGCAGCCAAGAAGGAGTGAGGGATTCACCCCTCCACTTT.

V usage is TRBV6-1 and J usage is TRBJ1-3; 8 bases map to TRBD1. The junction had 4 bases not matched to a gene; V was cut back by 2 bases and J by 4 bases. The CDR3 has 15 residues. Germline V CDR1 and CDR2: MNHNS, SASEGT. The CDR3 nucleotides are TGTGCCAGCAGTGAACAGGGGGCGCAGGGAAACACCATATATTTT. This encodes CASSEQGAQGNTIYF.

The chain joins TRBV4-2 to TRBJ1-2; D might be TRBD1 (5 bases). Germline values: CDR1 LGHNA, CDR2 YNFKEQ. This CDR3 comprises 13 residues. Deletions cut 0 bases from V and 5 bases from J, with 7 bases between. Written as DNA, the CDR3 is TGTGCCAGCAGCCAAGAGGGGGGGTATGGCTACACCTTC. Translation gives CASSQEGGYGYTF.

This rearrangement joins TRBV6-6 to TRBJ1-2; 12 bases are a match to TRBD1. Germline V gives CDR1 MNHNY, CDR2 SVGAGI (reference sequence). V shed 0 bases, J shed 7 bases, and the junction held 6 bases outside the gene matches. The CDR3 loop spans 16 amino acids. The CDR3 protein is CASSYSRGTGGSGYTF. The CDR3 DNA follows: TGTGCCAGCAGTTACTCGAGAGGGACAGGGGGCTCTGGCTACACCTTC.

The rearrangement joins TRBV2 to TRBJ1-5, with TRBD1 identical over 7 bases. The trim removed 3 bases at V and 5 bases at J, leaving 7 bases unmatched. The germline V gene encodes CDR1 SNHLY and CDR2 FYNNEI. The CDR3 has 15 residues. This CDR3 is CASSDVQGVDQPQHF. CDR3 nucleotides: TGTGCCAGCAGTGATGTGCAGGGGGTCGATCAGCCCCAGCATTTT.

This rearrangement joins TRBV6-5 to TRBJ1-1; perhaps TRBD1 as D (5 bases). The length of the CDR3 is 14 residues. V was pared by 7 bases and J by 1 base, with 13 bases between. CDR1 and CDR2 from the germline V gene are MNHEY and SVGAGI. The CDR3 DNA is TGTGCCAGCACCTACCCAGGGTCGAACACTGAAGCTTTCTTT. This encodes CASTYPGSNTEAFF.

The chain combines TRBV5-5 with TRBJ2-2; D not resolved. Germline-derived CDR1 and CDR2 are SGHKS and YYEKEE (reference sequence). This CDR3 has 15 amino acids. Trimming took 4 bases from V and 6 from J, leaving 16 bases between them. CDR3 sequence (DNA): TGTGCCAGCAGCATGGCCCCCTCTTCGGCCGGGGAGCTGTTTTTT. Translating gives CASSMAPSSAGELFF.

The V call is TRBV5-1, the J call TRBJ1-1; tentative D call: TRBD1 (6 bases). The V gene's germline CDR1 is SGHRS and CDR2 YFSETQ. The CDR3 loop spans 14 amino acids. The V gene lost 5 bases and the J gene lost 0 bases, with 11 bases spanning the gap. The CDR3 nucleotides are TGCGCCAGCAGACAGGGCAGCATGAACACTGAAGCTTTCTTT. It yields the protein CASRQGSMNTEAFF.

The V call is TRBV6-5, the J call TRBJ1-2; 10 bases are shared with TRBD1. The CDR3 sequence is 14 residues long. Germline-derived CDR1 and CDR2 are MNHEY and SVGAGI. Losses at the gene ends were 6 bases for V and 8 bases for J; bases not matched to a gene: 9. The DNA of the CDR3 is TGTGCCAGCAGAAGACAGGGGGCTCCGGTCGGCTACACCTTC. Translated, it gives CASRRQGAPVGYTF.

The V gene is TRBV7-9, the J gene TRBJ1-2; TRBD1 agrees at 8 bases. Germline values: CDR1 SEHNR, CDR2 FQNEAQ (reference sequence). Trimming took 2 bases from V and 8 from J; bases not matched to a gene: 13. The CDR3 totals 16 residues. CDR3 nucleotide sequence: TGTGCCAGCAGCTTAAAAGAGGCAGGGGGCACGAGGGGCTACACCTTC. This sequence encodes CASSLKEAGGTRGYTF.

The chain uses TRBV19 and TRBJ2-7, with 11 nucleotides matching TRBD1. The CDR3 runs 16 residues. Germline-derived CDR1 and CDR2 are LNHDA and SQIVND (reference sequence). J was trimmed by 4 bases and V by 2 bases; bases with no gene match: 7. Here the CDR3 reads CASSILPGQGVYEQYF. The CDR3 DNA follows: TGTGCCAGTAGTATACTTCCGGGACAGGGGGTATACGAGCAGTACTTC.

The V call is TRBV7-2, the J call TRBJ1-2; D unclear. Germline V CDR1 and CDR2: SGHTA, FQGNSA. Trimming took 0 bases from V and 0 from J, leaving 5 bases between them. CDR3 length: 14 residues. CDR3 protein: CASSLAQTNYGYTF. CDR3 nucleotides: TGTGCCAGCAGCTTAGCACAGACTAACTATGGCTACACCTTC.

This chain uses TRBV7-9 with TRBJ1-1; TRBD1 matches 10 bases. V dropped 2 bases and J dropped 3; count of bases not matched to a gene: 3. Germline values: CDR1 SEHNR, CDR2 FQNEAQ (reference sequence). The CDR3 runs 15 residues. The CDR3 region is CASSLRQGAYTEAFF. The CDR3 DNA sequence: TGTGCCAGCAGCTTAAGACAGGGGGCTTACACTGAAGCTTTCTTT.

The chain couples TRBV2 to TRBJ1-6, with TRBD1 matching over 9 bases. Germline lookup yields CDR1 SNHLY and CDR2 FYNNEI. The CDR3 consists of 16 residues. Trimming took 6 bases from V and 10 from J; bases not matched to a gene: 13. The CDR3 region has the DNA TGTGCCAGCAGCGTGACAGGGGGGAATTCGAACTCACCCCTCCACTTT. Amino acid sequence: CASSVTGGNSNSPLHF.